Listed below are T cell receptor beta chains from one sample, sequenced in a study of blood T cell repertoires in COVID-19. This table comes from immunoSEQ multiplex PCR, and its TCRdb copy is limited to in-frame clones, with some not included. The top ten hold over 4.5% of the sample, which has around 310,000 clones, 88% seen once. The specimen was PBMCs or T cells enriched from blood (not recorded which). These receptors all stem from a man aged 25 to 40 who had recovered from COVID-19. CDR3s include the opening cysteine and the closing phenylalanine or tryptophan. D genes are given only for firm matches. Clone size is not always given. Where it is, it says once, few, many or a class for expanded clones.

CDR3 DNA: TGCGCCAGCAGCTTTCCCACGGGGGGCACGGCCTACGAGCAGTACTTC
CDR3 protein: CASSFPTGGTAYEQYF
V gene: TRBV5-1
J gene: TRBJ2-7
D gene: NA
clone size: NA

CDR3 DNA: TGCGCCAGCAGCCCGACAGGGGCCGGGGAGCTGTTTTTT
CDR3 protein: CASSPTGAGELFF
V gene: TRBV5-1
J gene: TRBJ2-2
D gene: TRBD1
clone size: NA

CDR3 DNA: TGTGCCAGCAGTAAGGGACAGGTCCCAAATCAGCCCCAGCATTTT
CDR3 protein: CASSKGQVPNQPQHF
V gene: TRBV2
J gene: TRBJ1-5
D gene: TRBD1
clone size: NA

CDR3 DNA: TGCGCCAGCAGCTCTCTAGCGGGGGGGCGAAATGAGCAGTTCTTC
CDR3 protein: CASSSLAGGRNEQFF
V gene: TRBV5-1
J gene: TRBJ2-1
D gene: TRBD2
clone size: NA

CDR3 DNA: TGTGCCAGCAGTGACGTTCAGGGAGGGCAAGAGACCCAGTACTTC
CDR3 protein: CASSDVQGGQETQYF
V gene: TRBV6-1
J gene: TRBJ2-5
D gene: TRBD2
clone size: once

CDR3 DNA: TGTGCCAGCAGTACCAGGGACAAGGATAATTCACCCCTCCACTTT
CDR3 protein: CASSTRDKDNSPLHF
V gene: TRBV6-5
J gene: TRBJ1-6
D gene: NA
clone size: NA

CDR3 DNA: TGTGCCTGGAGGCTTGGGACAGTGTCCCGAAAGAGCTCCTACAATGAGCAGTTCTTC
CDR3 protein: CAWRLGTVSRKSSYNEQFF
V gene: TRBV30
J gene: TRBJ2-1
D gene: TRBD1
clone size: NA

CDR3 DNA: TGTGCCAGTAGTACCGGGACAGGGGGTGACAATGAGCAGTTCTTC
CDR3 protein: CASSTGTGGDNEQFF
V gene: TRBV19
J gene: TRBJ2-1
D gene: TRBD1
clone size: NA

CDR3 DNA: TGTGCCAGCAGTTTATTTCGGGGCGGGGAGCTGTTTTTT
CDR3 protein: CASSLFRGGELFF
V gene: TRBV12-3/TRBV12-4
J gene: TRBJ2-2
D gene: NA
clone size: NA

CDR3 DNA: TGTGCCAGCTCACCACCCCCAGGAACCACCTACGAGCAGTACTTC
CDR3 protein: CASSPPPGTTYEQYF
V gene: TRBV18
J gene: TRBJ2-7
D gene: NA
clone size: NA

CDR3 DNA: TGTGCCAGCAGCCAAGGGGTCATAGGGGCAGAGACCCAGTACTTC
CDR3 protein: CASSQGVIGAETQYF
V gene: TRBV3-1/TRBV3-2
J gene: TRBJ2-5
D gene: NA
clone size: NA

CDR3 DNA: TGTGCCAGCAGCAAGACAGGGGGGACCGGAAACACCATATATTTT
CDR3 protein: CASSKTGGTGNTIYF
V gene: TRBV7-8
J gene: TRBJ1-3
D gene: TRBD1
clone size: NA

CDR3 DNA: TGTGCCAGCAGAGCGGACAGTTCAATCTTGTTCTTC
CDR3 protein: CASRADSSILFF
V gene: TRBV7-9
J gene: TRBJ2-1
D gene: NA
clone size: NA

CDR3 DNA: TGTGCCAGCAAGCTCTTAGGGGCCGACTCCGAGCAGTACTTC
CDR3 protein: CASKLLGADSEQYF
V gene: TRBV6-5
J gene: TRBJ2-7
D gene: NA
clone size: NA

CDR3 DNA: TGTGCCAGCAGTCTGTCCCCAGGACAGGGCGCCTACGAGCAGTACTTC
CDR3 protein: CASSLSPGQGAYEQYF
V gene: TRBV28
J gene: TRBJ2-7
D gene: TRBD1
clone size: few

CDR3 DNA: TGTGCCAGCAGCCTCTGGACTAGCGGCCTCCAAGAGACCCAGTACTTC
CDR3 protein: CASSLWTSGLQETQYF
V gene: TRBV7-8
J gene: TRBJ2-5
D gene: TRBD2
clone size: NA

CDR3 DNA: TGCGCCAGCAGCGGGTTGACAACTAACTATGGCTACACCTTC
CDR3 protein: CASSGLTTNYGYTF
V gene: TRBV5-1
J gene: TRBJ1-2
D gene: NA
clone size: NA